The clone carrying this T cell receptor beta chain has only a few counts. Its antigen is currently unknown. CDR1 and CDR2 (germline): DFQATT, SNEGSKA (reference sequence). The CDR3 is made up of 15 amino acids. Through a sample-barcoded 5' primer and a J-beta primer mix, a second PCR was run for roughly 7 to 11 cycles. Each cDNA molecule was tagged by a template-switch adaptor that had 12 random nucleotides. One entry per CDR3 protein, called by TCRdb with MiXCR from the 5' RACE reads. This table has about 1 million distinct CDR3 sequences, 20% to 25% appearing once. The sample comes from a study of blood T cells in healthy people across ages. Regarding the study as a whole: Any conclusive comparison of naive versus antigen-experienced cells was prevented by using unsorted PBMCs.

This sample was shared with a second study, whose subject was T cells of mothers and their children. That report notes: The donors comprised five or six children and their three healthy Caucasian mothers. Overlap measured in related mother-child pairs was slightly, non-significantly higher than in unrelated pairs.

The sequenced sample was blood. This TCR was sampled from a girl aged 2-10 years in good health. V and J are TRBV20-1 and TRBJ2-5, with D perhaps TRBD1 (5 bases). The J call may be mistaken, given a closer DNA end match to TRBJ2-1. The CDR3 sequence: CSARHQGTPYNEQFF. DNA for the CDR3: TGCAGTGCTAGACACCAGGGAACACCCTACAATGAGCAGTTCTTC.